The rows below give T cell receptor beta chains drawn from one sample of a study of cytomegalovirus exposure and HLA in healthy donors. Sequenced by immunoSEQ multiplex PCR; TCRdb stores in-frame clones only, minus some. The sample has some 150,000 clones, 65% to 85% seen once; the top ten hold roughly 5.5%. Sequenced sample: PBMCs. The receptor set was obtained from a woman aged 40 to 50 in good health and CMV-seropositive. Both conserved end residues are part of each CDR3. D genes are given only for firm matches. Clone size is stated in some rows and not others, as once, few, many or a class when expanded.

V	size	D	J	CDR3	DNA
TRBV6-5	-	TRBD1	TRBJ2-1	CASSWGGTGFNEQFF	TGTGCCAGCAGTTGGGGGGGGACAGGGTTCAATGAGCAGTTCTTC
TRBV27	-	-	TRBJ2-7	CASSVGQTYEQYF	TGTGCCAGCAGTGTCGGACAGACCTACGAGCAGTACTTC
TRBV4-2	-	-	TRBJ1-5	CASSQGGEFRQPQHF	TGTGCCAGCAGCCAGGGAGGGGAGTTCCGCCAGCCCCAGCATTTT
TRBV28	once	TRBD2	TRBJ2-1	CASSRTSGRNEQFF	TGTGCCAGCAGTCGGACTAGCGGGAGAAATGAGCAGTTCTTC
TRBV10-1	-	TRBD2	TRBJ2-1	CASSDLAFSGSSYNEQFF	TGCGCCAGCAGTGACTTAGCATTTAGCGGGAGCTCCTACAATGAGCAGTTCTTC
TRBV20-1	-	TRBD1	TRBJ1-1	CSASGQVEAFF	TGCAGTGCTAGTGGACAGGTGGAAGCTTTCTTT
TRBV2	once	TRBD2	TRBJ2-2	CASSTSGGTGELFF	TGTGCCAGCAGTACTAGCGGGGGCACCGGGGAGCTGTTTTTT
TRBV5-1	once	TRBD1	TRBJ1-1	CASGQGAANTEAFF	TGCGCCAGCGGACAGGGGGCGGCGAACACTGAAGCTTTCTTT
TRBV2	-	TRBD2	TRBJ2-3	CASSDLRFGGGRAGDTQYF	TGTGCCAGCAGTGATTTACGTTTTGGGGGCGGGAGGGCCGGAGATACGCAGTATTTT
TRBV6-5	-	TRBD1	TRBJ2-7	CASRDRASSYEQYF	TGTGCCAGCAGAGACAGGGCCAGCTCCTACGAGCAGTACTTC
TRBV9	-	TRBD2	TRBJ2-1	CASSVESSGFYNEQFF	TGTGCCAGCAGCGTAGAGTCTAGCGGATTTTACAATGAGCAGTTCTTC
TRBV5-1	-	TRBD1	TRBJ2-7	CASSLGQGPNEQYF	TGCGCCAGCAGCTTGGGACAGGGGCCTAACGAGCAGTACTTC
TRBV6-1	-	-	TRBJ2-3	CASSPEGRTDTQYF	TGTGCCAGCAGCCCGGAGGGCCGTACAGATACGCAGTATTTT
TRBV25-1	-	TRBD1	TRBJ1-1	CASSDMRTGSPEAFF	TGTGCCAGCAGTGATATGCGGACAGGGAGTCCTGAAGCTTTCTTT
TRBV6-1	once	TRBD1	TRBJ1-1	CASSAFQGALTEAFF	TGTGCCAGCAGTGCCTTCCAGGGGGCCCTGACTGAAGCTTTCTTT
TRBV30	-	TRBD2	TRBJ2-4	CAWTGGLTKNIQYF	TGTGCCTGGACGGGAGGGCTTACCAAAAACATTCAGTACTTC